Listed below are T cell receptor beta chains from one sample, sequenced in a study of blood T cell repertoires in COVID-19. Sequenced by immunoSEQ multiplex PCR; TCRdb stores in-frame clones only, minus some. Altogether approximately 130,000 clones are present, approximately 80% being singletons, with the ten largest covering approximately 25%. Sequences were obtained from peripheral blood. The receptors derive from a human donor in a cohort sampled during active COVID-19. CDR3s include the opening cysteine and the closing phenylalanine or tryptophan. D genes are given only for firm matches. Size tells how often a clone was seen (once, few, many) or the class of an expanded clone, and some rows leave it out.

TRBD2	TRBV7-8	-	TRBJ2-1	CASSLVLLAGPQDPTEQFF	TGTGCCAGCAGCTTAGTTCTTCTAGCGGGGCCACAGGACCCTACTGAGCAGTTCTTC
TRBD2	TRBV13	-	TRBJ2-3	CASSRRESDTQYF	TGTGCCAGCAGCAGGCGGGAGTCAGATACGCAGTATTTT
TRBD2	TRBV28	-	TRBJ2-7	CASSSPPGRALASAYEQYF	TGTGCCAGCAGCTCCCCTCCGGGCAGGGCACTAGCGAGTGCCTACGAGCAGTACTTC
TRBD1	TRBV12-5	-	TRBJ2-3	CASGLDTGTAYTQYF	TGTGCTAGTGGTTTGGATACGGGGACAGCCTATACGCAGTATTTT
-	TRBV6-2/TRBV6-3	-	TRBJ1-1	CASSYPSSMNTEAFF	TGTGCCAGCAGTTACCCGTCTAGCATGAACACTGAAGCTTTCTTT
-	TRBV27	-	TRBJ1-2	CASSLSTGYLYGYTF	TGTGCCAGCAGTTTGTCGACAGGTTACCTCTATGGCTACACCTTC
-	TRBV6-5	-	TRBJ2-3	CASRRQTLTDTQYF	TGTGCCAGCAGGAGACAGACCCTCACAGATACGCAGTATTTT
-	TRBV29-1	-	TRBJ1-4	CSVEEAGAGKNEKLFF	TGCAGCGTTGAAGAGGCCGGAGCCGGGAAGAATGAAAAACTGTTTTTT
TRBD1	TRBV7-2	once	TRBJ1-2	CASSNSGTGAYGYTF	TGTGCCAGCAGCAATTCCGGGACAGGAGCCTATGGCTACACCTTC
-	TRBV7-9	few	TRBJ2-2	CASSFTGVGEVRTGELFF	TGTGCCAGCAGCTTCACGGGGGTTGGGGAGGTACGCACCGGGGAGCTGTTTTTT
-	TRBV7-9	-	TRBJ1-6	CASSLMANSPLHF	TGTGCCAGCAGCTTAATGGCTAATTCACCCCTCCACTTT
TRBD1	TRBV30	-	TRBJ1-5	CAWSDGQGGQPQHF	TGTGCCTGGAGTGATGGACAGGGAGGACAGCCCCAGCATTTT
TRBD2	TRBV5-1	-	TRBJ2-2	CASSSTSGDAELFF	TGCGCCAGCAGCTCGACTAGCGGGGACGCGGAGCTGTTTTTT
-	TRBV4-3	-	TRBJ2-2	CASSLGTANTGELFF	TGCGCCAGCAGCCTCGGGACTGCGAACACCGGGGAGCTGTTTTTT
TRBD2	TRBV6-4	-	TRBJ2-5	CASSAPLAGGFAETQYF	TGTGCCAGCAGTGCCCCACTAGCGGGAGGCTTTGCGGAGACCCAGTACTTC
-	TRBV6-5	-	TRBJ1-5	CASRRTAHQPQHF	TGTGCCAGCAGGCGGACAGCCCATCAGCCCCAGCATTTT
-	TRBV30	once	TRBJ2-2	CAWKSANTGELFF	TGTGCCTGGAAAAGCGCGAACACCGGGGAGCTGTTTTTT
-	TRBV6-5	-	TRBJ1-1	CASSSKAGRTEAFF	TGTGCCAGCAGCAGTAAGGCAGGGCGCACTGAAGCTTTCTTT
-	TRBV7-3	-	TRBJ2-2	CASSPIGRGDPHGELFF	TGTGCCAGCAGCCCCATCGGCAGGGGTGATCCCCACGGGGAGCTGTTTTTT
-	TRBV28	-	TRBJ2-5	CASSFRRPAGLETQYF	TGTGCCAGCAGTTTTCGGAGGCCGGCAGGCTTAGAGACCCAGTACTTC